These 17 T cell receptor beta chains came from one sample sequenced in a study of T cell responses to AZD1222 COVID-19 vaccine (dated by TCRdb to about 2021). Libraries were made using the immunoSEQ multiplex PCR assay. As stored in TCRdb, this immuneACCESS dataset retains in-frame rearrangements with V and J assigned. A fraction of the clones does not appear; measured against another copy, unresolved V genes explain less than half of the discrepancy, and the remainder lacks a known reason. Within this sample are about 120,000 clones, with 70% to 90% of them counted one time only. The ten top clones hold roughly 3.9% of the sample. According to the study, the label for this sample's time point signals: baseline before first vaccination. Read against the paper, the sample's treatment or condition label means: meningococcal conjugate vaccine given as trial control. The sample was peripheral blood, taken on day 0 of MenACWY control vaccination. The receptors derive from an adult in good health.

CDR3 DNA sequence: TGTGCCAGCAGCGCTCCAATAAGGGAGGCGAACACTGAAGCTTTCTTT. The encoded protein is CASSAPIREANTEAFF. This chain uses TRBV7-8 with TRBJ1-1; D ambiguous. V lost 5 bases and J lost 1, with 17 bases in between. The germline CDR1 and CDR2 sequences are SGHVS and FQNEAQ. The CDR3 is 16 residues long. Complete variable domain (other parts from reference TRBV7-8 and TRBJ1-1): GAGVSQSPRYKVAKRGQDVALRCDPISGHVSLFWYQQALGQGPEFLTYFQNEAQLDKSGLPSDRFFAERPEGSVSTLKIQRTQQEDSAVYLCASSAPIREANTEAFFGQGTRLTVV.

The CDR3 is CASSDSMTSGGTQYF. As DNA, the CDR3 is TGTGCCAGCAGTGACTCTATGACTAGCGGGGGGACCCAGTACTTC. The J gene is TRBJ2-5, the V gene TRBV2, with 12 bases matching TRBD2. V lost 3 bases, J lost 7 bases, and 6 bases stayed unmatched. Germline values: CDR1 SNHLY, CDR2 FYNNEI. The CDR3 is 15 residues long.

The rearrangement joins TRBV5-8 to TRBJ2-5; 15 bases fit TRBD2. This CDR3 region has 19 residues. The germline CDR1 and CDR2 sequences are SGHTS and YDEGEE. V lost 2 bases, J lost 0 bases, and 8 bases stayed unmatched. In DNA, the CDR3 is TGTGCCAGCAGCTTTTTCGGCGGGACTAGCGGGGGGAACCAAGAGACCCAGTACTTC. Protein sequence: CASSFFGGTSGGNQETQYF.

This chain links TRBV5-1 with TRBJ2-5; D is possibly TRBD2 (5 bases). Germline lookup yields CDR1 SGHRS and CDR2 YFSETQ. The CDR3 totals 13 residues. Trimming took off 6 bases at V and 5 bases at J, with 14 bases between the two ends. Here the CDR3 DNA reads TGCGCCAGCAAGCAGAGGGAAGGGGAGACCCAGTACTTC. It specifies CASKQREGETQYF.

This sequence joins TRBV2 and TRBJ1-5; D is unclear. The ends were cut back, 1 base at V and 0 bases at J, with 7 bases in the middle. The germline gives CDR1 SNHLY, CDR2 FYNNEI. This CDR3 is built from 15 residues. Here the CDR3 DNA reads TGTGCCAGCAGTGAAGAGGCTGTTAGCAATCAGCCCCAGCATTTT. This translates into CASSEEAVSNQPQHF.

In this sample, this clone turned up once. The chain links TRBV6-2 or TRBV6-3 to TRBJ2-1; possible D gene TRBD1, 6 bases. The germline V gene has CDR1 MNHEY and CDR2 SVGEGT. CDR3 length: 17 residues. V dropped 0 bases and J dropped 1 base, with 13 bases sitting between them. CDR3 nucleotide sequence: TGTGCCAGCAGTTACTCGGTCCCAGGGGCGTCCTACAATGAGCAGTTCTTC. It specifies CASSYSVPGASYNEQFF.

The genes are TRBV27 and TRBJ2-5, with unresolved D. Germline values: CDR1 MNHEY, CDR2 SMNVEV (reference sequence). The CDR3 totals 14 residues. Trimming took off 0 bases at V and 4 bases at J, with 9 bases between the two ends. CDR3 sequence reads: CASSLSLGGETQYF. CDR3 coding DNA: TGTGCCAGCAGTTTATCGTTAGGTGGAGAGACCCAGTACTTC.

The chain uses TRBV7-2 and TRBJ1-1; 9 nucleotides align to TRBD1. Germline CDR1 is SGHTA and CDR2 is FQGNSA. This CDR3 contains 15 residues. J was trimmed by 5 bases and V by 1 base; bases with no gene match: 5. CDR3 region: CASSLVTGQGTEAFF. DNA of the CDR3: TGTGCCAGCAGCTTAGTGACGGGACAGGGAACTGAAGCTTTCTTT.

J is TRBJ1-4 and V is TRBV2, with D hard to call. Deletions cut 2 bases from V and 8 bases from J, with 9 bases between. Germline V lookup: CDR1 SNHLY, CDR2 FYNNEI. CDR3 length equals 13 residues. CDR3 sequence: CASSEIGEEKLFF. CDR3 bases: TGTGCCAGCAGTGAAATAGGAGAAGAAAAACTGTTTTTT.

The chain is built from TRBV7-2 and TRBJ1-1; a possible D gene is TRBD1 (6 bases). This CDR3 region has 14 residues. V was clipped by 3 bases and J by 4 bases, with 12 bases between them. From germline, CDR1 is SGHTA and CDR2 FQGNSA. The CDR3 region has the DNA TGTGCCAGCAGCTTCGGGGGCGGGGTCACTGAAGCTTTCTTT. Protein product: CASSFGGGVTEAFF.

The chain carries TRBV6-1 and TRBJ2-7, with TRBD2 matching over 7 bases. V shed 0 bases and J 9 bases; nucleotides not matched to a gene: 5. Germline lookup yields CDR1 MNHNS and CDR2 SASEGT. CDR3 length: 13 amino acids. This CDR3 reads CASSEAGRGGQYF. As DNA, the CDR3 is TGTGCCAGCAGTGAAGCGGGGAGGGGAGGGCAGTACTTC.

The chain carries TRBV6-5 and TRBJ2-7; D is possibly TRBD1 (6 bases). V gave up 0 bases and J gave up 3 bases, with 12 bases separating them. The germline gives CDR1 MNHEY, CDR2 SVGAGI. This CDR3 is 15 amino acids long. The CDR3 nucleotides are TGTGCCAGCAGTTACTCGATCACAGGGCTCTACGAGCAGTACTTC. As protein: CASSYSITGLYEQYF.

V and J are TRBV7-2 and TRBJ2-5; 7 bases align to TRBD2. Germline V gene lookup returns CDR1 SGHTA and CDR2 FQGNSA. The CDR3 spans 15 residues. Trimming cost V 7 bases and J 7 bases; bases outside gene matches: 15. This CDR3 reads CASTSGLFGVGTQYF. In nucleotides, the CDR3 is TGTGCCAGCACCTCGGGACTATTTGGGGTAGGGACCCAGTACTTC. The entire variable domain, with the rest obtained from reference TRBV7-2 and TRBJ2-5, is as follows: GAGVSQSPSNKVTEKGKDVELRCDPISGHTALYWYRQSLGQGLEFLIYFQGNSAPDKSGLPSDRFSAERTGGSVSTLTIQRTQQEDSAVYLCASTSGLFGVGTQYFGPGTRLLVL.

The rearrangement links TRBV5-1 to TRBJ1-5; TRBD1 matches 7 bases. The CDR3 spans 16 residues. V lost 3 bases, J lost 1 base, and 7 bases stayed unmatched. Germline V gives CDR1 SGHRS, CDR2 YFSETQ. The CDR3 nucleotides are TGCGCCAGCAGCTCGGGGACAGAAGGAAGCAATCAGCCCCAGCATTTT. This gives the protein CASSSGTEGSNQPQHF. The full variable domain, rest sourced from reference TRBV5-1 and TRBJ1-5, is KAGVTQTPRYLIKTRGQQVTLSCSPISGHRSVSWYQQTPGQGLQFLFEYFSETQRNKGNFPGRFSGRQFSNSRSEMNVSTLELGDSALYLCASSSGTEGSNQPQHFGDGTRLSIL.

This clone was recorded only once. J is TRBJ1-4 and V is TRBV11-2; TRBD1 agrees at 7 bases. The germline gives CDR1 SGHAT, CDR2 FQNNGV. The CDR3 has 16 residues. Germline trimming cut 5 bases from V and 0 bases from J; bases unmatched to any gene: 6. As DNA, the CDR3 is TGTGCCAGCAGCGCAACAGGGACAGCAACTAATGAAAAACTGTTTTTT. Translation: CASSATGTATNEKLFF.

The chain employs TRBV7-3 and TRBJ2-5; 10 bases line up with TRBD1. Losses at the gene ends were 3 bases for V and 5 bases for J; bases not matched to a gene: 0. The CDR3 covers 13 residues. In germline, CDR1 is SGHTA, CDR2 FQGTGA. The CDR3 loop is CASSLGQGETQYF. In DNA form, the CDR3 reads TGTGCCAGCAGCTTGGGACAGGGGGAGACCCAGTACTTC.

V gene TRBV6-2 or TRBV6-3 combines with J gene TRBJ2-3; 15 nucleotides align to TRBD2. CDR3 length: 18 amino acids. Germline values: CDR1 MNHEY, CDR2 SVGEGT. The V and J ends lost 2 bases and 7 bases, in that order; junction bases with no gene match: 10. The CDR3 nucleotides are TGTGCCAGCAGTTACGGAACCGGACTAGCGGGGGGGAAACATACGCAGTATTTT. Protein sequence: CASSYGTGLAGGKHTQYF.